These 18 T cell receptor beta chains share one sample of origin, sequenced in a study of T cells in localized non-small cell lung cancer. The table came from immunoSEQ multiplex PCR; TCRdb's copy has only in-frame clones and leaves some out. The sample has tens of thousands of clones; around 93% are singletons. Sequenced material: peripheral blood, taken before any cancer treatment. The receptors shown here come from a female donor older than 55 with stage I lung adenocarcinoma.

The sample holds one count of this clone. This chain connects TRBV5-1 to TRBJ2-3; D not certain. The germline gives CDR1 SGHRS, CDR2 YFSETQ. The CDR3 spans 14 residues. Trimming pared 6 bases from V and 0 bases from J, leaving 11 bases between. The CDR3 DNA follows: TGCGCCAGCAAGCGAACCCCTAGCACAGATACGCAGTATTTT. The encoded protein is CASKRTPSTDTQYF.

J is TRBJ1-5 and V is TRBV7-2; possibly TRBD1 for D (5 bases). The CDR3 spans 13 residues. Trimming stripped 3 bases from V and 6 bases from J, with 9 bases between. Per germline, CDR1 SGHTA and CDR2 FQGNSA. CDR3 loop: CASSFQGGQPQHF. The CDR3 DNA reads TGTGCCAGCAGCTTCCAGGGTGGTCAGCCCCAGCATTTT. The full variable domain, rest sourced from reference TRBV7-2 and TRBJ1-5, is GAGVSQSPSNKVTEKGKDVELRCDPISGHTALYWYRQSLGQGLEFLIYFQGNSAPDKSGLPSDRFSAERTGGSVSTLTIQRTQQEDSAVYLCASSFQGGQPQHFGDGTRLSIL.

The chain is built from TRBV28 and TRBJ2-7; 7 bases fit TRBD2. Germline CDR1 MDHEN, CDR2 SYDVKM. The ends lost 6 bases at V and 5 bases at J; junction bases unmatched: 13. The CDR3 is 15 amino acids. CDR3 protein: CASSRVGLPSDEQYF. CDR3 nucleotide sequence: TGTGCCAGCAGCAGAGTGGGACTACCTTCAGACGAGCAGTACTTC.

This clone has a single count. The rearrangement joins TRBV5-1 to TRBJ1-1, with unresolved D. The ends were cut back, 3 bases at V and 2 bases at J, with 11 bases in the middle. The germline CDR1 and CDR2 sequences are SGHRS and YFSETQ. The length of the CDR3 is 14 residues. The CDR3 DNA sequence: TGCGCCAGCAGCTACCAGGACGGTAACACTGAAGCTTTCTTT. Amino acid sequence: CASSYQDGNTEAFF.

CDR3 residues: CASSPTSFGTGELFF. CDR3 DNA sequence: TGTGCCAGCAGCCCGACTAGCTTCGGCACCGGGGAGCTGTTTTTT. The chain is built from TRBV7-8 and TRBJ2-2, with 7 bases matching TRBD2. Looked up from germline, CDR1 is SGHVS and CDR2 is FQNEAQ. V lost 5 bases, J lost 4 bases, and 7 bases stayed unmatched. CDR3 length: 15 residues.

This rearrangement joins TRBV9 to TRBJ1-1; 7 bases agree with TRBD1. The CDR3 sequence is 13 residues long. Trimming at V came to 3 bases and at J to 4 bases, leaving 3 bases not matched to a gene. Germline CDR1 reads SGDLS; CDR2 reads YYNGEE. CDR3 loop: CASSAQGSTEAFF. CDR3 nucleotide sequence: TGTGCCAGCAGCGCACAGGGGAGCACTGAAGCTTTCTTT. The full variable domain, in which reference TRBV9 and TRBJ1-1 provide the parts outside the CDR3, is DSGVTQTPKHLITATGQRVTLRCSPRSGDLSVYWYQQSLDQGLQFLIQYYNGEERAKGNILERFSAQQFPDLHSELNLSSLELGDSALYFCASSAQGSTEAFFGQGTRLTVV.

The chain combines TRBV5-4 with TRBJ2-6; the D is unclear. The CDR3 has 14 amino acids. Germline-derived CDR1 and CDR2 are SGHNT and YYREEE (reference sequence). The ends were cut back, 6 bases at V and 0 bases at J, with 7 bases in the middle. The CDR3 coding sequence is TGTGCCAGCAAAACCTACTCTGGGGCCAACGTCCTGACTTTC. It is translated as CASKTYSGANVLTF.

The chain has TRBV15 and TRBJ2-5; a possible D gene is TRBD1 (5 bases). From germline, CDR1 is LNHNV and CDR2 YYDKDF (reference sequence). V lost 8 bases to trimming and J lost 6 bases, with 16 bases between them. The CDR3 is 13 amino acids. In DNA, the CDR3 is TGTGCCACCGGAGTCCCAGGGTTACAGACCCAGTACTTC. Translated, it gives CATGVPGLQTQYF.

V is TRBV18 and J is TRBJ2-2; D gene uncertain. With 4 bases removed from V and 5 bases from J, the gap between germline ends came to 14 bases. CDR1 and CDR2 (germline): KGHSH, LQKENI. The CDR3 totals 15 residues. CDR3 protein: CASSRDTGRTGELFF. The CDR3 DNA reads TGTGCCAGCTCACGAGACACGGGCAGGACCGGGGAGCTGTTTTTT.

The chain couples TRBV7-2 to TRBJ2-1, with D unclear. V lost 11 bases, J lost 4 bases, and 15 bases lay in between. The CDR3 has 13 amino acids. Germline CDR1 and CDR2: SGHTA and FQGNSA. CDR3 nucleotide sequence: TGTGCCGCCTCCCGCAGAAGATACAATGAGCAGTTCTTC. It codes for CAASRRRYNEQFF.

The chain is built from TRBV12-5 and TRBJ2-3; D is unresolved. The CDR3 is 14 residues long. Germline lookup yields CDR1 LGHNT and CDR2 FRNRAP. Trimming removed 1 base from V and 4 bases from J, with 9 bases in between. CDR3: CASGLGRSADTQYF. CDR3 DNA sequence: TGTGCTAGTGGTTTGGGACGGTCTGCAGATACGCAGTATTTT. Supplemented by reference TRBV12-5 and TRBJ2-3, the full variable domain reads DARVTQTPRHKVTEMGQEVTMRCQPILGHNTVFWYRQTMMQGLELLAYFRNRAPLDDSGMPKDRFSAEMPDATLATLKIQPSEPRDSAVYFCASGLGRSADTQYFGPGTRLTVL.

This chain connects TRBV6-1 to TRBJ2-1; D remains ambiguous. V was shortened by 6 bases and J by 7 bases, with 13 bases between the two germline ends. The germline V gene encodes CDR1 MNHNS and CDR2 SASEGT. The CDR3 runs 13 residues. The CDR3 is CASRGSPVNEQFF. For the CDR3, the DNA is TGTGCCAGCAGGGGTTCCCCGGTTAATGAGCAGTTCTTC.

The chain has TRBV6-5 and TRBJ2-1; D is unresolved. The CDR3 loop spans 14 amino acids. V was pared by 2 bases and J by 7 bases, with 12 bases between. Germline assignment: CDR1 MNHEY and CDR2 SVGAGI. The CDR3 protein is CASSYLTRMNEQFF. CDR3 DNA: TGTGCCAGCAGTTACCTCACCAGGATGAATGAGCAGTTCTTC.

V usage is TRBV6-5 and J usage is TRBJ2-2; TRBD1 agrees at 8 bases. Germline CDR1 and CDR2: MNHEY and SVGAGI. Unmatched junction bases numbered 3, after V lost 4 bases and J lost 5 bases. The CDR3 covers 14 residues. DNA for the CDR3: TGTGCCAGCAGTTGGGACAGGTCAACCGGGGAGCTGTTTTTT. It yields the protein CASSWDRSTGELFF.

This chain uses TRBV7-2 with TRBJ2-1; a weak D match, TRBD1 (6 bases). Germline CDR1 SGHTA, CDR2 FQGNSA. Trimming took 6 bases from V and 5 from J, leaving 11 bases between them. CDR3 length: 13 residues. CDR3 in DNA: TGTGCCAGCAGTATTGGGGGCAACAATGAGCAGTTCTTC. Its protein product is CASSIGGNNEQFF. Full variable domain (rest looked up from reference TRBV7-2 and TRBJ2-1): GAGVSQSPSNKVTEKGKDVELRCDPISGHTALYWYRQSLGQGLEFLIYFQGNSAPDKSGLPSDRFSAERTGGSVSTLTIQRTQQEDSAVYLCASSIGGNNEQFFGPGTRLTVL.

The V gene is TRBV6-6, the J gene TRBJ1-1; 8 bases map to TRBD1. V was pared by 0 bases and J by 11 bases, with 11 bases of the junction left unmatched. The length of the CDR3 is 15 residues. Germline CDR1 and CDR2: MNHNY and SVGAGI (reference sequence). CDR3 protein: CASSYSALWTGNAFF. CDR3 DNA: TGTGCCAGCAGTTACTCAGCCCTTTGGACAGGGAACGCTTTCTTT.

The chain couples TRBV11-2 to TRBJ1-1; D gene uncertain. CDR1 and CDR2 (germline): SGHAT, FQNNGV. The CDR3 runs to 14 residues. Trimming took off 5 bases at V and 4 bases at J, with 14 bases between the two ends. The CDR3 coding sequence is TGTGCCAGCAGCCAAGCCGAGGAGGGCACTGAAGCTTTCTTT. Translation gives CASSQAEEGTEAFF.

The chain recombines TRBV7-6 with TRBJ2-5, with TRBD1 matching over 10 bases. The germline V gene has CDR1 SGHVS and CDR2 FNYEAQ. V was pared by 4 bases and J by 4 bases, with 9 bases of the junction left unmatched. The CDR3 spans 16 residues. CDR3 nucleotide sequence: TGTGCCAGCAGCTCCATGGGGACAGGGGAGGGAGAGACCCAGTACTTC. Translating gives CASSSMGTGEGETQYF.